The 31 T cell receptor beta chains given below trace back to one sample, sequenced in a study of blood T cell repertoires in COVID-19. Clones were read by immunoSEQ multiplex PCR, and TCRdb kept only the in-frame ones, dropping some. The table includes some 330,000 clones, around 83% detected once. What was sequenced was PBMCs or T cells enriched from blood (not recorded which). These receptors all come from a woman between 50 and 59 years old who had recovered from COVID-19.

The J gene is TRBJ2-1, the V gene TRBV30; D is unclear. With 7 bases removed from V and 9 bases from J, the gap between germline ends came to 22 bases. Germline CDR1 and CDR2: GTSNPN and SVGIG (reference sequence). The CDR3 covers 14 residues. This CDR3 is CAYNNNRFGREQFF. The CDR3 DNA sequence: TGTGCCTATAATAACAACCGCTTTGGGCGTGAGCAGTTCTTC.

The rearrangement joins TRBV5-1 to TRBJ1-4; TRBD1 might be the D (5 bases). This CDR3 region has 16 residues. V gave up 0 bases and J gave up 10 bases, with 19 bases separating them. Looked up from germline, CDR1 is SGHRS and CDR2 is YFSETQ. CDR3 nucleotides: TGCGCCAGCAGCTTGGATTCCCAGGGCCTTTTAGGAAAACTGTTTTTT. It translates to CASSLDSQGLLGKLFF. The entire variable domain, with the rest obtained from reference TRBV5-1 and TRBJ1-4, is as follows: KAGVTQTPRYLIKTRGQQVTLSCSPISGHRSVSWYQQTPGQGLQFLFEYFSETQRNKGNFPGRFSGRQFSNSRSEMNVSTLELGDSALYLCASSLDSQGLLGKLFFGSGTQLSVL.

This chain uses TRBV5-6 with TRBJ2-1; 7 nucleotides agree with TRBD1. The CDR3 contains 14 residues. The germline V gene has CDR1 SGHDT and CDR2 YYEEEE. The junction had 4 bases not matched to a gene; V was cut back by 2 bases and J by 5 bases. CDR3 coding DNA: TGTGCCAGCAGCTTCGGGACAGCCAACAATGAGCAGTTCTTC. Translated, it gives CASSFGTANNEQFF. Filled out from reference TRBV5-6 and TRBJ2-1, the complete variable domain reads DAGVTQSPTHLIKTRGQQVTLRCSPKSGHDTVSWYQQALGQGPQFIFQYYEEEERQRGNFPDRFSGHQFPNYSSELNVNALLLGDSALYLCASSFGTANNEQFFGPGTRLTVL.

The CDR3 DNA is TGTGCCAGCAGCTTCGGGACTCACAATGAGCAGTTCTTC. Its protein product is CASSFGTHNEQFF. The V and J genes are TRBV3-1 (or the pseudogene TRBV3-2) and TRBJ2-1; D perhaps matches TRBD2 (6 bases). The CDR3 contains 13 residues. With 5 bases removed from V and 5 bases from J, the gap between germline ends came to 10 bases. Germline lookup yields CDR1 LGHDT and CDR2 YNNKEL (reference sequence).

The chain employs TRBV4-2 and TRBJ1-5; no clear D. The CDR3 length is 15 residues. The germline V gene has CDR1 LGHNA and CDR2 YNFKEQ. Trimming left V 0 bases short and J 3 bases short, with 9 bases between. CDR3 sequence (DNA): TGTGCCAGCAGCCAAGAACAGAAACTCAATCAGCCCCAGCATTTT. This encodes CASSQEQKLNQPQHF.

V usage is TRBV5-1 and J usage is TRBJ2-7, with a weak D call TRBD1 (6 bases). Trimming stripped 3 bases from V and 2 bases from J, with 18 bases between. Germline V gene lookup returns CDR1 SGHRS and CDR2 YFSETQ. The CDR3 totals 16 residues. In DNA, the CDR3 is TGCGCCAGCAGCTCGGAATTACCAGGGGCCCCCTACGAGCAGTACTTC. This gives the protein CASSSELPGAPYEQYF.

The genes are TRBV5-6 and TRBJ2-2; 9 bases are shared with TRBD1. J was trimmed by 3 bases and V by 4 bases; bases with no gene match: 7. CDR3 length equals 16 residues. Per the germline V gene, CDR1 is SGHDT and CDR2 is YYEEEE. The CDR3 DNA reads as TGTGCCAGCAGCGCACAGGGGGCCTTATACACCGGGGAGCTGTTTTTT. It codes for CASSAQGALYTGELFF.

The chain is built from TRBV5-8 and TRBJ2-7, with D unresolved. CDR1 SGHTS and CDR2 YDEGEE come from the germline V gene. The CDR3 consists of 12 residues. Deletions cut 3 bases from V and 0 bases from J, with 4 bases between. The CDR3 region has the DNA TGTGCCAGCAGCTCGAGCTCCTACGAGCAGTACTTC. Its translation is CASSSSSYEQYF.

This clone was observed a handful of times. This sequence joins TRBV15 and TRBJ2-1; 9 bases line up with TRBD1. The CDR3 runs to 16 residues. Germline V gene lookup returns CDR1 LNHNV and CDR2 YYDKDF (reference sequence). Unmatched junction bases numbered 12, after V lost 3 bases and J lost 9 bases. The DNA for the CDR3 is TGTGCCACCAGCAGGAACCGAGACAGGGGGGGCGGTGAGCAGTTCTTC. Protein: CATSRNRDRGGGEQFF.

V usage is TRBV30 and J usage is TRBJ2-1, with no clear D. The length of the CDR3 is 8 residues. The germline V gene encodes CDR1 GTSNPN and CDR2 SVGIG (reference sequence). CDR3 protein: CVLNEQFF. CDR3 DNA sequence: TGTGTTTTAAATGAGCAGTTCTTC.

The chain is built from TRBV30 and TRBJ1-1; D is undetermined. Trimming removed 4 bases at V and 1 base at J, with 16 bases between. Germline V gives CDR1 GTSNPN, CDR2 SVGIG (reference sequence). CDR3 size: 15 residues. The CDR3 here is CAWTNPPRGNTEAFF. The CDR3 DNA reads as TGTGCCTGGACCAACCCGCCGCGGGGGAACACTGAAGCTTTCTTT.

The J gene is TRBJ1-2, the V gene TRBV4-1; 9 bases are a match to TRBD1. This CDR3 region has 15 residues. The trim removed 5 bases at V and 4 bases at J, leaving 8 bases unmatched. CDR1 and CDR2 (germline): MGHRA, YSYEKL. CDR3 coding DNA: TGCGCCAGCAGCGAGAGACAGGGGGTTTTCTATGGCTACACCTTC. Amino acid sequence: CASSERQGVFYGYTF.

The chain is built from TRBV3-1 (or the pseudogene TRBV3-2) and TRBJ1-2; D possibly corresponds to TRBD1 (6 bases). The CDR3 is 14 residues long. The V gene lost 4 bases and the J gene lost 4 bases, with 13 bases spanning the gap. Germline V gives CDR1 LGHDT, CDR2 YNNKEL (reference sequence). The CDR3 is CASSRPGVVYGYTF. In nucleotides, the CDR3 is TGTGCCAGCAGCCGTCCAGGGGTGGTCTATGGCTACACCTTC.

This rearrangement joins TRBV5-1 to TRBJ2-7, with D perhaps TRBD1 (6 bases). Germline values: CDR1 SGHRS, CDR2 YFSETQ. CDR3 length: 14 residues. Trimming left V 4 bases short and J 0 bases short, with 11 bases between. The CDR3 loop is CASSGDTLSYEQYF. The CDR3 DNA sequence: TGCGCCAGCAGCGGGGACACCCTCTCCTACGAGCAGTACTTC. The complete variable domain, with remaining parts taken from reference TRBV5-1 and TRBJ2-7, reads KAGVTQTPRYLIKTRGQQVTLSCSPISGHRSVSWYQQTPGQGLQFLFEYFSETQRNKGNFPGRFSGRQFSNSRSEMNVSTLELGDSALYLCASSGDTLSYEQYFGPGTRLTVT.

This sequence joins TRBV4-3 and TRBJ2-7; no definite D call. From germline, CDR1 is LGHNA and CDR2 YSLEER. The CDR3 is made up of 16 amino acids. V gave up 0 bases and J gave up 0 bases, with 12 bases separating them. CDR3 sequence (DNA): TGCGCCAGCAGCCAAGAGGCAGCGCCCAGCTCCTACGAGCAGTACTTC. It is translated as CASSQEAAPSSYEQYF.

The J gene is TRBJ2-1, the V gene TRBV30, with D perhaps TRBD2 (6 bases). Looked up from germline, CDR1 is GTSNPN and CDR2 is SVGIG (reference sequence). The CDR3 extends over 12 amino acids. V lost 1 base to trimming and J lost 10 bases, with 11 bases between them. CDR3 bases: TGTGCCTGGAGTGACCCGGGAGCAGAGCAGTTCTTC. This sequence encodes CAWSDPGAEQFF.

V and J are TRBV19 and TRBJ1-1; possible D gene TRBD1, 6 bases. The CDR3 has 15 amino acids. V was pared by 3 bases and J by 8 bases, with 19 bases between. Per germline, CDR1 LNHDA and CDR2 SQIVND (reference sequence). The CDR3 sequence: CASSIGQPNRREAFF. Written as DNA, the CDR3 is TGTGCCAGTAGTATCGGACAGCCGAACCGACGGGAAGCTTTCTTT.

The CDR3 DNA sequence: TGTGCCAGCAGTCGAATGAGAGCTTCCTACGAGCAGTACTTC. It codes for CASSRMRASYEQYF. The chain joins TRBV6-5 to TRBJ2-7, with D hard to call. This CDR3 contains 14 residues. Per germline, CDR1 MNHEY and CDR2 SVGAGI. The V and J ends lost 5 bases and 1 base respectively, with 12 bases between them.

This clone was seen more than once but under ten times. The chain has TRBV7-9 and TRBJ2-1; 10 bases line up with TRBD2. J gave up 5 bases and V 5 bases, and 9 bases lay outside the gene matches. The CDR3 contains 16 residues. Germline V gene data show CDR1 as SEHNR and CDR2 as FQNEAQ (reference sequence). The CDR3: CASSPYLAGGHNEQFF. The DNA for the CDR3 is TGTGCCAGCAGCCCCTATTTAGCGGGAGGCCACAATGAGCAGTTCTTC.

As for this clone: The same CDR3 arises from other DNA sequences in this sample as well. This sequence joins TRBV19 and TRBJ1-1; D is ambiguous. Germline V gene data show CDR1 as LNHDA and CDR2 as SQIVND (reference sequence). This CDR3 spans 13 amino acids. V was pared by 3 bases and J by 0 bases, with 5 bases between. CDR3 protein: CASSISLNTEAFF. CDR3 DNA: TGTGCCAGTAGTATCTCCCTGAACACTGAAGCTTTCTTT. The entire variable domain, with the rest obtained from reference TRBV19 and TRBJ1-1, is as follows: DGGITQSPKYLFRKEGQNVTLSCEQNLNHDAMYWYRQDPGQGLRLIYYSQIVNDFQKGDIAEGYSVSREKKESFPLTVTSAQKNPTAFYLCASSISLNTEAFFGQGTRLTVV.

The chain couples TRBV19 to TRBJ1-1, with D perhaps TRBD1 (5 bases). The germline gives CDR1 LNHDA, CDR2 SQIVND (reference sequence). The CDR3 length is 17 residues. Trimming left V 5 bases short and J 0 bases short, with 19 bases between. The CDR3 region is CASSPRPRRGMNTEAFF. Here the CDR3 DNA reads TGTGCCAGTAGTCCACGCCCGCGGAGGGGCATGAACACTGAAGCTTTCTTT. Combining the CDR3 with reference TRBV19 and TRBJ1-1 gives the whole variable domain DGGITQSPKYLFRKEGQNVTLSCEQNLNHDAMYWYRQDPGQGLRLIYYSQIVNDFQKGDIAEGYSVSREKKESFPLTVTSAQKNPTAFYLCASSPRPRRGMNTEAFFGQGTRLTVV.

The chain uses TRBV18 and TRBJ2-5; weak D call: TRBD1 (6 bases). Germline lookup yields CDR1 KGHSH and CDR2 LQKENI. The CDR3 totals 15 residues. V was pared by 3 bases and J by 2 bases, with 13 bases between. CDR3 in amino acids: CASSPYSTGQETQYF. CDR3 sequence (DNA): TGTGCCAGCTCACCCTACTCGACAGGACAAGAGACCCAGTACTTC. Full variable domain (missing parts from reference TRBV18 and TRBJ2-5): NAGVMQNPRHLVRRRGQEARLRCSPMKGHSHVYWYRQLPEEGLKFMVYLQKENIIDESGMPKERFSAEFPKEGPSILRIQQVVRGDSAAYFCASSPYSTGQETQYFGPGTRLLVL.

DNA of the CDR3: TGCGCCAGCAGCCAAGTTGCTGAGCGGCGGGGAAACACCATATATTTT. This translates into CASSQVAERRGNTIYF. The chain joins TRBV4-1 to TRBJ1-3; D is undetermined. CDR1 is MGHRA and CDR2 is YSYEKL in the germline V gene. V was shortened by 1 base and J by 4 bases, with 14 bases between the two germline ends. This CDR3 has 16 amino acids.

V is TRBV11-1 and J is TRBJ2-3; the D gene is possibly TRBD1 (5 bases). The V and J ends lost 1 base and 8 bases respectively, with 10 bases between them. The CDR3 consists of 13 residues. CDR1 SGHAT and CDR2 FQDESV come from the germline V gene (reference sequence). CDR3 DNA: TGTGCCAGCAGCTTAGATTCTAGGGGTACGCAGTATTTT. Translation gives CASSLDSRGTQYF.

This clone has a single count. The chain links TRBV7-8 to TRBJ1-3; weak D call: TRBD1 (6 bases). In germline, CDR1 is SGHVS, CDR2 FQNEAQ. The CDR3 loop spans 16 amino acids. V lost 5 bases and J lost 2, with 16 bases in between. The CDR3 region is CASSRDRTATGNTIYF. The CDR3, as DNA: TGTGCCAGCAGCCGAGACAGGACAGCCACTGGAAACACCATATATTTT.

A few counts support this clone. This rearrangement joins TRBV12-3 or TRBV12-4 to TRBJ1-1, with 8 bases lining up with TRBD1. This CDR3 spans 13 amino acids. V shed 4 bases, J shed 7 bases, and the junction held 5 bases outside the gene matches. In DNA form, the CDR3 reads TGTGCCAGCAGTTCCGGACAGGGACTTGAAGCTTTCTTT. Translated, it gives CASSSGQGLEAFF.

This clone occurred a few times. This chain uses TRBV12-5 with TRBJ2-1; 12 nucleotides align to TRBD2. The CDR3 runs 16 residues. Germline V gene sequence: CDR1 LGHNT, CDR2 FRNRAP. V was clipped by 5 bases and J by 3 bases; unmatched bases: 5. The CDR3 coding sequence is TGTGCTAGTGGTAAGCCACTAGCGGGAGGCTACAATGAGCAGTTCTTC. Protein: CASGKPLAGGYNEQFF.

This clone was counted a few times. V is TRBV3-1 (or the pseudogene TRBV3-2) and J is TRBJ1-2; no reliable D call. The CDR3 extends over 15 amino acids. V was pared by 0 bases and J by 3 bases, with 11 bases between. The V gene's germline CDR1 is LGHDT and CDR2 YNNKEL (reference sequence). This CDR3 reads CASSQEYSSYYGYTF. The CDR3 DNA reads TGTGCCAGCAGCCAAGAGTACAGCTCGTACTATGGCTACACCTTC.

The chain couples TRBV7-2 to TRBJ2-7, with 7 bases lining up with TRBD2. The V gene end was trimmed by 2 bases and the J gene end by 2 bases; junction bases not matched to a gene: 15. Germline-derived CDR1 and CDR2 are SGHTA and FQGNSA. The CDR3 is 18 amino acids. The CDR3 DNA reads TGTGCCAGCAGCTTAAGATCCCCGGGGCGGGGGTTAACCTACGAGCAGTACTTC. Translated, it gives CASSLRSPGRGLTYEQYF.

The gene calls are TRBV27 and TRBJ2-2; TRBD1 might be the D (6 bases). Per germline, CDR1 MNHEY and CDR2 SMNVEV (reference sequence). V lost 5 bases, J lost 6 bases, and 13 bases lay in between. CDR3 length equals 14 residues. Here the CDR3 reads CASSPRTAAGELFF. As DNA, the CDR3 is TGTGCCAGCAGTCCAAGGACAGCGGCCGGGGAGCTGTTTTTT.

The CDR3 DNA follows: TGTGCCAGCAGCCGAGTACAGGGCGCGATTGGCTACACCTTC. Protein sequence: CASSRVQGAIGYTF. The chain combines TRBV3-1 (or the pseudogene TRBV3-2) with TRBJ1-2; possible D gene TRBD1, 6 bases. CDR3 length: 14 residues. Germline CDR1 is LGHDT and CDR2 is YNNKEL (reference sequence). The ends were cut back, 4 bases at V and 7 bases at J, with 16 bases in the middle.